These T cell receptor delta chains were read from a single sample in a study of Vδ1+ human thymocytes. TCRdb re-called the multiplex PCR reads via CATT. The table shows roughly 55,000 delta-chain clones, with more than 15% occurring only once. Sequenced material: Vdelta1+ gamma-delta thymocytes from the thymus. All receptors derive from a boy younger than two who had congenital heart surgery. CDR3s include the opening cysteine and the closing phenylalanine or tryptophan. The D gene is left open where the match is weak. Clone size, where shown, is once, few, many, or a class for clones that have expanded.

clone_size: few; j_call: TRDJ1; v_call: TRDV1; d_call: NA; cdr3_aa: CALGLLLSGRIRSTDKLIF; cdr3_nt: TGTGCTCTTGGGCTACTCCTCTCTGGGAGGATAAGAAGCACCGATAAACTCATCTTT
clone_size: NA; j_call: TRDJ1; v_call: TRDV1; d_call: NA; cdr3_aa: CALGEFLHVLGAQYTDKLIF; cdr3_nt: TGTGCTCTTGGGGAATTCCTACACGTACTGGGGGCCCAGTACACCGATAAACTCATCTTT
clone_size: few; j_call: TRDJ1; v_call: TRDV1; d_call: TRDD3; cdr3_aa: CALGELNFPLDWGICTDKLIF; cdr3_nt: TGTGCTCTTGGGGAACTAAATTTCCCACTGGACTGGGGGATCTGCACCGATAAACTCATCTTT
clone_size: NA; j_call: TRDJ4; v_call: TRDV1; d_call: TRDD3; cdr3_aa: CALGEPPFPTTGGFGPLIF; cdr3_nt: TGTGCTCTTGGGGAACCCCCTTTTCCTACTACTGGGGGATTCGGTCCCCTGATCTTT
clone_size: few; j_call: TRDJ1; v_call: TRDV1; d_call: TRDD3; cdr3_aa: CALGELLPGDSSHTDKLIF; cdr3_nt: TGTGCTCTTGGGGAACTCCTACCGGGGGATAGTTCCCACACCGATAAACTCATCTTT
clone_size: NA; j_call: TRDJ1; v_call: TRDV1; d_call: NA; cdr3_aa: CALGDPTLYTDKLIF; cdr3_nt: TGTGCTCTTGGGGACCCCACCCTCTACACCGATAAACTCATCTTT
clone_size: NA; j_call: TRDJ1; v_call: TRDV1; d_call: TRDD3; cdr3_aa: CALGEFLPPWGIPHTVKLIF; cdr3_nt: TGTGCTCTTGGGGAATTTCTCCCCCCCTGGGGGATACCTCACACGGTAAAACTCATCTTT
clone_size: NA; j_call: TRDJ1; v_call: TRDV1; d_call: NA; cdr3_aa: CALGEMVAGLLTDKLIF; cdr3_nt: TGTGCTCTTGGGGAAATGGTCGCGGGGCTGCTTACCGATAAACTCATCTTT
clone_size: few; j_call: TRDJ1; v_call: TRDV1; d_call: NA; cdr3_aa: CALGELWLRRGATDKLIF; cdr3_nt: TGTGCTCTTGGGGAACTATGGCTACGCCGAGGAGCCACCGATAAACTCATCTTT
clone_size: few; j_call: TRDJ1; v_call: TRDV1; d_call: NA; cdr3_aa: CALGGMSARCRGSSTDKLIF; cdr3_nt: TGTGCTCTTGGGGGCATGTCCGCAAGGTGTAGGGGGAGTTCCACCGATAAACTCATCTTT
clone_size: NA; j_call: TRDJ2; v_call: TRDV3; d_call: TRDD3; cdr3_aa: CAFGGLDWGIRSAQLFF; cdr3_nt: TGCGCCTTTGGCGGCCTAGACTGGGGGATACGGTCGGCACAACTCTTCTTT
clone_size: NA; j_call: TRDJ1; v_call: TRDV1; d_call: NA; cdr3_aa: CALGEPDDLPTFGTDKLIF; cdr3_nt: NA
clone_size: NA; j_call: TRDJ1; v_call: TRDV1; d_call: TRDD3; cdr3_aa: CALGEPLPTGVLGYTDKLIF; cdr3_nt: TGTGCTCTTGGGGAACCTCTACCTACGGGGGTACTGGGGTACACCGATAAACTCATCTTT
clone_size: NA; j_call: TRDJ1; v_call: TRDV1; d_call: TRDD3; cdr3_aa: CALGELPRLGATPYIDKLIF; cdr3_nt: TGTGCTCTTGGGGAACTGCCGCGGCTGGGGGCTACCCCGTACATCGATAAACTCATCTTT
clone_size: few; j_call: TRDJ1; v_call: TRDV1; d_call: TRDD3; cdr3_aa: CALGNDFRLKGDRLVYTDKLIF; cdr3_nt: TGTGCTCTTGGGAACGACTTCCGGCTAAAGGGGGATCGGTTGGTGTACACCGATAAACTCATCTTT